This TCR beta chain was obtained from a study of TIL therapy for anti-PD-1-resistant metastatic lung cancer. Sequencing used immunoSEQ v3. Sequencing used immunoSEQ multiplex PCR; TCRdb keeps in-frame clones, though not all of them. There are under 100,000 clones in the sample; under 70% occur only once, and about 10% lies in the top ten. V lost 3 bases and J lost 2, with 14 bases in between. The CDR3 loop spans 17 amino acids. Germline V gene sequence: CDR1 MRHNA, CDR2 SNTAGT. As to time point: pre-treatment sample, taken before nivolumab and TIL therapy. Most excised metastases sampled were pleural nodules or supraclavicular lymph nodes.

The source was tumor tissue, collected at baseline. This TCR was recovered from a person aged 25-85 years with non-small cell lung cancer. The genes are TRBV6-4 and TRBJ2-6; tentative D call: TRBD2 (6 bases). DNA of the CDR3: TGTGCCAGCAGTGAACAGTTTGGGGGGACTGGGGCCAACGTCCTGACTTTC. Translated: CASSEQFGGTGANVLTF.